This T cell receptor beta chain emerged from a study of a mutant IDH1 vaccine in newly diagnosed glioma. With respect to this clone: The antigen is undetermined.

Time point: week 35, safety follow-up. All doses held 300 ug of mutant IDH1 20-mer peptide, with topical imiquimod. CDR3 length: 14 amino acids. The germline gives CDR1 SGHDN, CDR2 FVKESK. With V trimmed by 6 bases and J by 5 bases, 4 bases remained unmatched. Repertoires were generated with immunoSEQ multiplex PCR, while TCRdb's copy carries only in-frame clones and drops some. The table lists 31,000 or so clones, over 65% of them singletons, with 15% to 17% in the top ten. Sequences were derived from PBMCs, sampled from a glioma patient whose treatment included an IDH1 peptide vaccine. This clonotype originated in a man aged 25-40 years with glioma. The chain recombines TRBV14 with TRBJ2-1; 10 positions match TRBD2. CDR3 amino acids: CASRGLAGDNEQFF. Here the CDR3 DNA reads TGTGCCAGCAGGGGGCTAGCGGGAGACAATGAGCAGTTCTTC.